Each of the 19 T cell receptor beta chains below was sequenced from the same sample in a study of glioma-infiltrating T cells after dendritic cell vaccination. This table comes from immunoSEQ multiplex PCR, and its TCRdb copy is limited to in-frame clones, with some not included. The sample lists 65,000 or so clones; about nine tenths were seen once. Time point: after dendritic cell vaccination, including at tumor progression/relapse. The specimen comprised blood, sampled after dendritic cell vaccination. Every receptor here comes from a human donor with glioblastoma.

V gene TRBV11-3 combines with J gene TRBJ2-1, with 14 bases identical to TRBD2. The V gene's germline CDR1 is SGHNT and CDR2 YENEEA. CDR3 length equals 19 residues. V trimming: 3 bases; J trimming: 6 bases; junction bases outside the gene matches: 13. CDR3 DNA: TGTGCCAGCAGCTTGTCCGGGACTAGCGGGAGTCTGTTTCTCAATGAGCAGTTCTTC. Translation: CASSLSGTSGSLFLNEQFF.

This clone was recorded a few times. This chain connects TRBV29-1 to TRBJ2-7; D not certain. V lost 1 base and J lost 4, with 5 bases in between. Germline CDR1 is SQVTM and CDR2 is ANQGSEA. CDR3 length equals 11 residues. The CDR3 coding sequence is TGCAGCGTTGAAGGAGGATACGAGCAGTACTTC. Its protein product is CSVEGGYEQYF.

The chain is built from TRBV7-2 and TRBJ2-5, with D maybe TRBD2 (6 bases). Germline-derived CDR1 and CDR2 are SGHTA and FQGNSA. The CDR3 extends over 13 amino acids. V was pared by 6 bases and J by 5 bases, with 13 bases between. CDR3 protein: CASRSGGVETQYF. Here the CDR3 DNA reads TGTGCCAGCAGGTCAGGAGGGGTCGAGACCCAGTACTTC.

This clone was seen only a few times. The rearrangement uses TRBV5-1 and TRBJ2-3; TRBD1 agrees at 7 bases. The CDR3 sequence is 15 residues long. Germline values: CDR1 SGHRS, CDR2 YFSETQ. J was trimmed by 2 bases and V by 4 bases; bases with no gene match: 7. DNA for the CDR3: TGCGCCAGCAGCCCCGGGACAGCTCTCACAGATACGCAGTATTTT. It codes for CASSPGTALTDTQYF.

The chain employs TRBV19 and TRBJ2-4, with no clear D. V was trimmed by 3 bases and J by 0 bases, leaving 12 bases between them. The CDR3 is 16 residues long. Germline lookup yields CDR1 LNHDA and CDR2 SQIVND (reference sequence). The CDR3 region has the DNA TGTGCCAGTAGTATCGCCTCCGCGCAAGCCAAAAACATTCAGTACTTC. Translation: CASSIASAQAKNIQYF.

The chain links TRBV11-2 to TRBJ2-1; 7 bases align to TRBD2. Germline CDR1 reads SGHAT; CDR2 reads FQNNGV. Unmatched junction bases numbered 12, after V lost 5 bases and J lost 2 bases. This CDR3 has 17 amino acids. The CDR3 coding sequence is TGTGCCAGCAGCCTTCTCGGGGGGAGGGTTACCTACAATGAGCAGTTCTTC. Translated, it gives CASSLLGGRVTYNEQFF.

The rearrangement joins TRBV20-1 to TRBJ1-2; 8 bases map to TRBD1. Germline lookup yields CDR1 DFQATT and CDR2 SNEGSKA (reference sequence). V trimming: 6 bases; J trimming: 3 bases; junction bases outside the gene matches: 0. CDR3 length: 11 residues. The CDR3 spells CSATGDYGYTF. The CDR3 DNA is TGCAGTGCGACAGGGGACTATGGCTACACCTTC.

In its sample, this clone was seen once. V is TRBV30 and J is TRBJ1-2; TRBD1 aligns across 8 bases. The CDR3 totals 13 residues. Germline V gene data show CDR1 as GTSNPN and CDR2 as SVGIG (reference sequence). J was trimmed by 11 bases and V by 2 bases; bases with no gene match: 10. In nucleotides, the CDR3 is TGTGCCTGGAGTCGGGGGACAGGAACCCAATACACCTTC. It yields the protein CAWSRGTGTQYTF.

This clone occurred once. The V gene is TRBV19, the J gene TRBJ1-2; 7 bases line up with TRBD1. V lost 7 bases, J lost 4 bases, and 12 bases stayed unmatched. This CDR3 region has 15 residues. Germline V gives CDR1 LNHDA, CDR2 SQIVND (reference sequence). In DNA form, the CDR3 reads TGTGCCAGTATCAGTAGGACAGGAACTTTCTATGGCTACACCTTC. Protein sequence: CASISRTGTFYGYTF.

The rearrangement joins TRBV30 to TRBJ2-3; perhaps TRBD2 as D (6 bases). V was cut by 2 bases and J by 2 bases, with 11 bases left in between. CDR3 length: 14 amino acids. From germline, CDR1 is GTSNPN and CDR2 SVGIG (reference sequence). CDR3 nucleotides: TGTGCCTGGAGTCTGGCGGGAACCACAGATACGCAGTATTTT. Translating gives CAWSLAGTTDTQYF.

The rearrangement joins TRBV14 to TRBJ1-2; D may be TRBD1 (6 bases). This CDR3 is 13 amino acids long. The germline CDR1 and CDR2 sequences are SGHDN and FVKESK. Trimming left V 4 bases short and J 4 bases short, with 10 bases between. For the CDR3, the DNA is TGTGCCAGCAGCCCGGACAGCGTCTATGGCTACACCTTC. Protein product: CASSPDSVYGYTF.

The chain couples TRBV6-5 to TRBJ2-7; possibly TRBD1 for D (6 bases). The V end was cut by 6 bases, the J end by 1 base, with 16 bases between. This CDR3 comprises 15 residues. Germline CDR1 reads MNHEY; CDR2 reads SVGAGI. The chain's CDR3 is CASSSGQLNSYEQYF. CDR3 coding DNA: TGTGCCAGCAGCTCCGGACAGCTAAATTCCTACGAGCAGTACTTC.

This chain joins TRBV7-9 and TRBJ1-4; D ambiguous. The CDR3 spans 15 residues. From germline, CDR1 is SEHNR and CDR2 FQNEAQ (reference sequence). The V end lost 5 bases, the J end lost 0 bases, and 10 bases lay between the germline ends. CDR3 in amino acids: CASSNPGTTNEKLFF. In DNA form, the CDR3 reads TGTGCCAGCAGCAACCCGGGGACAACTAATGAAAAACTGTTTTTT.

The CDR3 coding sequence is TGCGCCAGCAGCCAAGAAGGGCGACTAGCGGGGCTTTCTAGCACAGATACGCAGTATTTT. It encodes CASSQEGRLAGLSSTDTQYF. This chain joins TRBV4-3 and TRBJ2-3; 11 bases align to TRBD2. The CDR3 covers 20 residues. V was clipped by 0 bases and J by 0 bases; unmatched bases: 11. Germline CDR1 is LGHNA and CDR2 is YSLEER.

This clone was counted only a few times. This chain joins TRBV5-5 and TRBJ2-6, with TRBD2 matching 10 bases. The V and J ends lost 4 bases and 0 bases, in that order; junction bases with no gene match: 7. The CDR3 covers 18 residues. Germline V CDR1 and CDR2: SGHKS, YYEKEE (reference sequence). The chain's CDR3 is CASSISSGGVSGANVLTF. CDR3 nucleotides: TGTGCCAGCAGCATTTCTAGCGGGGGAGTCTCTGGGGCCAACGTCCTGACTTTC.

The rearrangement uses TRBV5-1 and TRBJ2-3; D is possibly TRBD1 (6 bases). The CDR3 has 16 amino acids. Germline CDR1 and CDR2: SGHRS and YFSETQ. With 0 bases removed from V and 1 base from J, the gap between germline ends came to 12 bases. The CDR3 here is CASSLAVGAGTDTQYF. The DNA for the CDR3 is TGCGCCAGCAGCTTGGCGGTGGGGGCCGGCACAGATACGCAGTATTTT.

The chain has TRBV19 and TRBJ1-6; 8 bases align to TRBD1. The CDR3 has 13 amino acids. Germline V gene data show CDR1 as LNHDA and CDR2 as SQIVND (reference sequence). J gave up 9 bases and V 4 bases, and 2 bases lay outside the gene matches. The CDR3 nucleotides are TGTGCCAGTAGTAGACAGGGGTCTTCACCCCTCCACTTT. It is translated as CASSRQGSSPLHF.

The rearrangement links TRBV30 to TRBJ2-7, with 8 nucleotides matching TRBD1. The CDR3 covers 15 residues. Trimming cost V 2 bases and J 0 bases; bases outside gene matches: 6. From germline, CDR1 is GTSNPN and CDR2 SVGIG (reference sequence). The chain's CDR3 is CAWSLGQGGSYEQYF. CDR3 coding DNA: TGTGCCTGGAGTCTAGGACAGGGCGGCTCCTACGAGCAGTACTTC.

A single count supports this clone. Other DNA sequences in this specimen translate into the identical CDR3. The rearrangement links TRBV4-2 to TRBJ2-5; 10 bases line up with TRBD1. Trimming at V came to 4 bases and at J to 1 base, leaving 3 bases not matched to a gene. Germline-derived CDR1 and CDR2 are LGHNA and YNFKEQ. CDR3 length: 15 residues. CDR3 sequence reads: CASSPRTGGQETQYF. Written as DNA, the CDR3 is TGTGCCAGCAGCCCACGGACAGGGGGCCAAGAGACCCAGTACTTC.